The clone carrying this T cell receptor (beta chain) occurred once. Its antigen remains unidentified. The record originates from a study of cytomegalovirus exposure and HLA in healthy donors. For the study at large: Later, an analysis reported that the roughly 120 validation repertoires had used the same platform as the approximately 670 first-cohort repertoires.

Measured with immunoSEQ multiplex PCR; TCRdb has only the in-frame clones, and not every one. This table holds around 190,000 clones, 86% found once. Trimming pared 0 bases from V and 5 bases from J, leaving 22 bases between. This CDR3 has 18 amino acids. Germline lookup yields CDR1 MNHNS and CDR2 SASEGT. Overall study findings and caveats: Confirmation in vitro established that a few CMV-associated chains were specific for CMV antigens. A list of 164 TCR beta chains associated with cytomegalovirus was given. In the approximately 120 validation repertoires, a later analysis found that first-cohort TCR clusters tended to co-occur.

The sequenced sample consisted of PBMCs. This TCR derives from a man aged 25 to 40 in good health and CMV-seropositive. V is TRBV6-1 and J is TRBJ1-2; D not certain. CDR3 nucleotides: TGTGCCAGCAGTGAAGCCGCCTGGGCCTCCTCCCGATTATATGGCTACACCTTC. This encodes CASSEAAWASSRLYGYTF.